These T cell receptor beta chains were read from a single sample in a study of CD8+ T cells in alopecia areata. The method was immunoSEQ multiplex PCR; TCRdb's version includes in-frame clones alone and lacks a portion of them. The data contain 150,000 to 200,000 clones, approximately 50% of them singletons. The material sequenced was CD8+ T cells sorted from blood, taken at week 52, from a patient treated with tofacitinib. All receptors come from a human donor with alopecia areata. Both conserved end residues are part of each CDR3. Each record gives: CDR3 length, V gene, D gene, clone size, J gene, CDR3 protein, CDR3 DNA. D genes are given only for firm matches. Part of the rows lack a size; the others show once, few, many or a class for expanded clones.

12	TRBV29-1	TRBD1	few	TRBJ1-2	CSVWTGNYGYTF	TGCAGCGTTTGGACAGGGAACTATGGCTACACCTTC
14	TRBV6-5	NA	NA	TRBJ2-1	CASSSSPDDNEQFF	TGTGCCAGCAGTTCCTCGCCCGACGACAATGAGCAGTTCTTC
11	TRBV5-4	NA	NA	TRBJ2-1	CASSLLGEQFF	TGTGCCAGCAGCTTGCTAGGTGAGCAGTTCTTC
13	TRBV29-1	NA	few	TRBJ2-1	CSVVPGLVNEQFF	TGCAGCGTTGTACCGGGATTGGTCAATGAGCAGTTCTTC
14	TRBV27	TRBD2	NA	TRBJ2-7	CASSFGGDVREQYF	TGTGCCAGCAGTTTCGGGGGGGATGTTAGGGAGCAGTACTTC
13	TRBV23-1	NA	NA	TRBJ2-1	CASYPREGGGQFF	TGCGCCAGCTACCCCCGTGAGGGGGGTGGGCAGTTCTTC
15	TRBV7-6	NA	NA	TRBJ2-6	CASTDQGSGANVLTF	TGTGCCAGCACCGATCAAGGCTCTGGGGCCAACGTCCTGACTTTC
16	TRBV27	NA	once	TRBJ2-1	CASSLYGQGRDYEQFF	TGTGCCAGCAGTTTATACGGCCAGGGGCGCGATTATGAGCAGTTCTTC
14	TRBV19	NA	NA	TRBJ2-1	CASTGVGAPNEQFF	TGTGCCAGTACAGGAGTCGGGGCTCCTAATGAGCAGTTCTTC
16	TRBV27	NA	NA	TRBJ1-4	CASSSRIGATNEKLFF	TGTGCCAGCAGTTCCCGGATTGGAGCAACTAATGAAAAACTGTTTTTT
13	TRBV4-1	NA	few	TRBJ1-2	CASSQSGKYGYTF	TGCGCCAGCAGCCAATCGGGCAAGTATGGCTACACCTTC
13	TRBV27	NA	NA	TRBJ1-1	CASSLVVNTEAFF	TGTGCCAGCAGTTTAGTGGTGAACACTGAAGCTTTCTTT
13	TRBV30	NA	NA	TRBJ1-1	CAWSGGGGTEAFF	TGTGCCTGGAGTGGGGGGGGTGGCACTGAAGCTTTCTTT
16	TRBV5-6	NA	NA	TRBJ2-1	CASSHEGGFFYNEQFF	TGTGCCAGCAGCCATGAGGGGGGCTTCTTCTACAATGAGCAGTTCTTC
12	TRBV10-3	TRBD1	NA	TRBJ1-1	CAISESDREAFF	TGTGCCATCAGTGAGTCGGACAGGGAGGCTTTCTTT
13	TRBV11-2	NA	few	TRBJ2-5	CASSLAGAETQYF	TGTGCCAGCAGCTTAGCGGGAGCGGAGACCCAGTACTTC
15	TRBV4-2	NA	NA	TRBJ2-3	CASSQPGTGTDTQYF	TGTGCCAGCAGCCAACCCGGGACTGGGACAGATACGCAGTATTTT
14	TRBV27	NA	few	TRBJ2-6	CASSLQSGANVLTF	TGTGCCAGCAGTTTACAGTCTGGGGCCAACGTCCTGACTTTC
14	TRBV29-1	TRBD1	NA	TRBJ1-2	CSVEGEGGWDGYTF	TGCAGCGTTGAAGGAGAAGGGGGCTGGGATGGCTACACCTTC
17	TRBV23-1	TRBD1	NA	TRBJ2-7	CASSHAPWDRDSYEQYF	TGCGCCAGCAGTCACGCCCCCTGGGACAGGGACTCCTACGAGCAGTACTTC
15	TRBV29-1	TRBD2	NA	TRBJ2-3	CSVGRASGGEDTQYF	TGCAGCGTCGGAAGAGCTAGCGGGGGTGAAGATACGCAGTATTTT
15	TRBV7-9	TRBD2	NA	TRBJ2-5	CASSLAGGLQETQYF	TGTGCCAGCAGCTTGGCGGGGGGCCTACAAGAGACCCAGTACTTC
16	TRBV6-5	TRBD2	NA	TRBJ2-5	CASSYSPGLVTETQYF	TGTGCCAGCAGTTACTCCCCGGGACTAGTAACAGAGACCCAGTACTTC
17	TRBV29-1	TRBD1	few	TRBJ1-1	CSVEDRIWGQLNTEAFF	TGCAGCGTTGAAGATCGGATTTGGGGACAGCTGAACACTGAAGCTTTCTTT
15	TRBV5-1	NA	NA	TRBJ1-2	CASSITPGERLGYTF	TGCGCCAGCAGCATAACACCGGGAGAACGTCTAGGCTACACCTTC
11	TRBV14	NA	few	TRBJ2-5	CASSRMETQYF	TGTGCCAGCAGCAGGATGGAGACCCAGTACTTC